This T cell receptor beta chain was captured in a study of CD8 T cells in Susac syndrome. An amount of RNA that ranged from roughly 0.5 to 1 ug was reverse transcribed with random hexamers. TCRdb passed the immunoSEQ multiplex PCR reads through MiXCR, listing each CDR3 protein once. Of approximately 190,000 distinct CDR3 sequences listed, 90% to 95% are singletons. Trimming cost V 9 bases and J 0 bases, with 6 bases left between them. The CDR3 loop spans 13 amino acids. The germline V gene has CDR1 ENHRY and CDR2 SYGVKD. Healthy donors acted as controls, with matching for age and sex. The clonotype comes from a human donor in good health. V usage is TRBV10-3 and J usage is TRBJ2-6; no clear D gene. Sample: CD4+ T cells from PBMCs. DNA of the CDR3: TGTGCCATTCAAGACTCTGGGGCCAACGTCCTGACTTTC. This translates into CAIQDSGANVLTF.